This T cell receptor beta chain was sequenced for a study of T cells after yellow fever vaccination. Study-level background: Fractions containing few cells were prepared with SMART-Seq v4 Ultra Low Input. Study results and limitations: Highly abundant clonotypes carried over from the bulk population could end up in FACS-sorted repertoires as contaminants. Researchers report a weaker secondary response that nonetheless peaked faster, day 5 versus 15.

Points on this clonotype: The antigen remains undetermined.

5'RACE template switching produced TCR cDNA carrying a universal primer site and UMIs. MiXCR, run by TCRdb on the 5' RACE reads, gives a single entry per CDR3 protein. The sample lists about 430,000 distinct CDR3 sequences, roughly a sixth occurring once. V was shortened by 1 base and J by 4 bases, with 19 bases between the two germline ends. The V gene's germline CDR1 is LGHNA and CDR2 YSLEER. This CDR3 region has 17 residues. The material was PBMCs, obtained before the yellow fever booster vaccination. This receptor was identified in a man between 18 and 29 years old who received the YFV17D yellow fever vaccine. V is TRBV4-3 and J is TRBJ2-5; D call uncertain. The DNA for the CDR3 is TGCGCCAGCAGCCAAGGGGCATTCGGGCAAAACTCAGAGACCCAGTACTTC. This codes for CASSQGAFGQNSETQYF.